The following is a TCR beta chain sequence with its context. No antigen is known for it. The CDR3 consists of 13 residues. Germline V gene lookup returns CDR1 WSHSY and CDR2 SAAADI. Trimming pared 6 bases from V and 6 bases from J, leaving 11 bases between. This sample was taken from a study of response to subunit inactivated influenza vaccine. Overall study findings and caveats: Every seasonal influenza vaccination brings in few new T cells, the authors suggested.

Each CDR3 protein gets one entry after TCRdb re-called the RT-PCR reads with MiXCR. The table has around 480,000 distinct CDR3 sequences, roughly 9.8% seen once. Material: PBMCs from blood, obtained roughly 45 days after vaccination. This sequence joins TRBV10-2 and TRBJ2-2, with D perhaps matching TRBD2 (6 bases). The clonotype originates from a man between 45 and 60 years old who received an inactivated influenza vaccine. The DNA for the CDR3 is TGCGCCAGCAGGGTAGCGGCCCCCGGGGAGCTGTTTTTT. Translated: CASRVAAPGELFF.